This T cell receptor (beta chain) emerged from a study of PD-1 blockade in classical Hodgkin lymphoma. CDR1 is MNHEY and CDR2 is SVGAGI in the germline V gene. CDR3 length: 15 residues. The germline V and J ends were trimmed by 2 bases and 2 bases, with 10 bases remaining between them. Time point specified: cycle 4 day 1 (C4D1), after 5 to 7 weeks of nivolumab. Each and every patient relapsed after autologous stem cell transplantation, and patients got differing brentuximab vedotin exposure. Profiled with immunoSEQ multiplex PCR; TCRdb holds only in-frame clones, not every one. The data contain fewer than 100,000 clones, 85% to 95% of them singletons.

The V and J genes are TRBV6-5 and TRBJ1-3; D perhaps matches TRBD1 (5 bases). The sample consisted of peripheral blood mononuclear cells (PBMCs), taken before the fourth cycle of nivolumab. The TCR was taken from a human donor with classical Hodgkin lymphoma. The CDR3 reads CASSYGSGAGNTIYF. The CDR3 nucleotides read TGTGCCAGCAGTTACGGGTCGGGGGCTGGAAACACCATATATTTT.